The 29 T cell receptor beta chains below all came from one sample that was sequenced in a study of blood T cell repertoires in COVID-19. TCRdb's copy holds only in-frame clones and misses some; the assay was immunoSEQ multiplex PCR. The sample has some 150,000 clones; 85% to 90% are singletons. The material sequenced was peripheral blood. The receptor set was obtained from a man aged 50-59 years with active COVID-19.

The chain couples TRBV6-5 to TRBJ1-2; D gene unclear. Germline CDR1 is MNHEY and CDR2 is SVGAGI. This CDR3 comprises 14 residues. With 0 bases removed from V and 3 bases from J, the gap between germline ends came to 8 bases. The CDR3 reads CASSYSNSYYGYTF. The DNA of the CDR3 is TGTGCCAGCAGTTACTCGAACAGCTACTATGGCTACACCTTC.

This sequence joins TRBV6-5 and TRBJ1-1; D is unresolved. This CDR3 is built from 14 residues. Per the germline V gene, CDR1 is MNHEY and CDR2 is SVGAGI. Trimming pared 6 bases from V and 0 bases from J, leaving 11 bases between. The CDR3 reads CASSETPMNTEAFF. CDR3 DNA: TGTGCCAGCAGCGAGACACCAATGAACACTGAAGCTTTCTTT.

J is TRBJ1-5 and V is TRBV7-9, with 7 bases lining up with TRBD1. Germline values: CDR1 SEHNR, CDR2 FQNEAQ (reference sequence). CDR3 size: 14 residues. Germline trimming cut 5 bases from V and 7 bases from J; bases unmatched to any gene: 8. For the CDR3, the DNA is TGTGCCAGCAGCCGAATAACAGGGGACCAGCCCCAGCATTTT. Translating it yields CASSRITGDQPQHF. Looking up the rest from reference TRBV7-9 and TRBJ1-5 gives the full variable domain: DTGVSQNPRHKITKRGQNVTFRCDPISEHNRLYWYRQTLGQGPEFLTYFQNEAQLEKSRLLSDRFSAERPKGSFSTLEIQRTEQGDSAMYLCASSRITGDQPQHFGDGTRLSIL.

This chain connects TRBV18 to TRBJ1-2; no firm D call. V was trimmed by 2 bases and J by 3 bases, leaving 10 bases between them. CDR1 KGHSH and CDR2 LQKENI come from the germline V gene. The CDR3 runs 14 residues. CDR3 bases: TGTGCCAGCTCACCAGCGGATGGGTACTATGGCTACACCTTC. This codes for CASSPADGYYGYTF.

The CDR3 nucleotides are TGTGCCAGCTCACCTAGTATTCTTTCTGGGGCCAACGTCCTGACTTTC. This gives the protein CASSPSILSGANVLTF. The chain has TRBV18 and TRBJ2-6; D is unclear. V was clipped by 3 bases and J by 1 base, with 10 bases between them. The CDR3 is 16 residues long. The germline V gene has CDR1 KGHSH and CDR2 LQKENI.

V is TRBV4-1 and J is TRBJ2-5; D gene uncertain. There are 14 residues in the CDR3. CDR1 MGHRA and CDR2 YSYEKL come from the germline V gene. The V and J ends lost 5 bases and 4 bases respectively, with 14 bases between them. CDR3 protein: CASSTPYPGETQYF. The CDR3 coding sequence is TGCGCCAGCAGCACTCCCTACCCCGGAGAGACCCAGTACTTC.

CDR3 nucleotide sequence: TGTGCCAGCAGCCGGGGACAGGGGAATGTGAATGAGCAGTTCTTC. Translated: CASSRGQGNVNEQFF. The rearrangement links TRBV7-9 to TRBJ2-1, with 10 bases fitting TRBD1. After removal of 5 bases from V and 7 bases from J, the junction contained 8 bases not matched to a gene. Germline CDR1 is SEHNR and CDR2 is FQNEAQ (reference sequence). This CDR3 contains 15 residues.

The CDR3 sequence is CASSLTRRGSSPLHF. Here the CDR3 DNA reads TGTGCCAGCAGCTTAACACGCAGGGGCTCTTCACCCCTCCACTTT. This chain joins TRBV7-3 and TRBJ1-6, with a tentative D call TRBD1 (6 bases). V lost 0 bases to trimming and J lost 9 bases, with 12 bases between them. CDR1 SGHTA and CDR2 FQGTGA come from the germline V gene. This CDR3 has 15 residues. The entire variable domain, with the rest obtained from reference TRBV7-3 and TRBJ1-6, is as follows: GAGVSQTPSNKVTEKGKYVELRCDPISGHTALYWYRQSLGQGPEFLIYFQGTGAADDSGLPNDRFFAVRPEGSVSTLKIQRTERGDSAVYLCASSLTRRGSSPLHFGNGTRLTVT.

The CDR3 protein is CASSFRGYYGYTF. The CDR3 bases are TGTGCCAGCAGTTTTAGGGGGTACTATGGCTACACCTTC. The V and J genes are TRBV27 and TRBJ1-2, with D perhaps matching TRBD1 (6 bases). Trimming stripped 3 bases from V and 3 bases from J, with 8 bases between. The CDR3 extends over 13 amino acids. The germline CDR1 and CDR2 sequences are MNHEY and SMNVEV (reference sequence).

V is TRBV21-1 and J is TRBJ1-2; the DNA was not used to check the table's D call, TRBD1. TRBV21-1 is a documented pseudogene. The CDR3 extends over 13 amino acids. The CDR3 bases are TGTGCCAGCAGCGCAGACAGGGGCGATGGCTACACCTTC. It yields the protein CASSADRGDGYTF.

V usage is TRBV6-2 or TRBV6-3 and J usage is TRBJ2-2; 14 bases line up with TRBD2. This CDR3 is 18 amino acids long. V was clipped by 6 bases and J by 0 bases; unmatched bases: 6. From germline, CDR1 is MNHEY and CDR2 SVGEGT. In DNA, the CDR3 is TGTGCCAGCAGCTCCCGACTAGCGGGGGGGACGAACACCGGGGAGCTGTTTTTT. Protein sequence: CASSSRLAGGTNTGELFF.

This clone was observed a single time. The chain couples TRBV11-3 to TRBJ1-1, with 9 bases identical to TRBD1. Germline CDR1 SGHNT, CDR2 YENEEA. V lost 5 bases and J lost 5; bases outside the gene matches: 6. This CDR3 comprises 14 residues. The CDR3 loop reads CASSPGQGWTEAFF. The CDR3 DNA reads TGTGCCAGCAGCCCGGGACAGGGATGGACTGAAGCTTTCTTT.

The chain carries TRBV6-5 and TRBJ2-3, with a tentative D call TRBD1 (7 bases). V lost 5 bases, J lost 0 bases, and 12 bases lay in between. The CDR3 has 15 residues. Germline-derived CDR1 and CDR2 are MNHEY and SVGAGI. CDR3 in DNA: TGTGCCAGCAGTCCCCAGGGGGGTAGCACAGATACGCAGTATTTT. Translation: CASSPQGGSTDTQYF.

CDR3 bases: TGTGCCAGCAGCTTCGCTCCGGGACAGGGCCTCTCTGGGGCCAACGTCCTGACTTTC. Amino acid sequence: CASSFAPGQGLSGANVLTF. This chain connects TRBV7-2 to TRBJ2-6; 9 bases align to TRBD1. With V trimmed by 3 bases and J by 0 bases, 9 bases remained unmatched. The germline gives CDR1 SGHTA, CDR2 FQGNSA. The CDR3 consists of 19 residues.

V gene TRBV4-2 combines with J gene TRBJ1-4; D remains unclear. CDR3 size: 15 residues. V was clipped by 5 bases and J by 3 bases, with 13 bases between them. Germline V gene lookup returns CDR1 LGHNA and CDR2 YNFKEQ. CDR3 sequence reads: CASSVRRGANEKLFF. The CDR3 DNA reads as TGTGCCAGCAGCGTCCGACGGGGAGCTAATGAAAAACTGTTTTTT.

The table lists this clone with a count of one. This chain links TRBV6-1 with TRBJ2-5, with a weak D call TRBD2 (7 bases). From germline, CDR1 is MNHNS and CDR2 SASEGT. The CDR3 has 14 amino acids. V was pared by 2 bases and J by 5 bases, with 12 bases between. CDR3 bases: TGTGCCAGCAGTGAATCGGGGGGCTGGGAGACCCAGTACTTC. This gives the protein CASSESGGWETQYF.

This clone was detected once. This chain connects TRBV6-5 to TRBJ2-3; weak D call: TRBD2 (6 bases). Germline V lookup: CDR1 MNHEY, CDR2 SVGAGI. The CDR3 runs to 14 residues. The V and J ends lost 4 bases and 0 bases respectively, with 8 bases between them. CDR3 DNA sequence: TGTGCCAGCAGTTTCGCGGGGAGCACAGATACGCAGTATTTT. Translated, it gives CASSFAGSTDTQYF.

CDR3 loop: CASSQTSGPTTDTQYF. CDR3 nucleotides: TGTGCCAGCAGCCAGACTTCTGGCCCGACCACAGATACGCAGTATTTT. V and J are TRBV7-2 and TRBJ2-3, with no clear D. The CDR3 has 16 residues. CDR1 is SGHTA and CDR2 is FQGNSA in the germline V gene. V was trimmed by 5 bases and J by 2 bases, leaving 17 bases between them. The full variable domain, in which reference TRBV7-2 and TRBJ2-3 provide the parts outside the CDR3, is GAGVSQSPSNKVTEKGKDVELRCDPISGHTALYWYRQSLGQGLEFLIYFQGNSAPDKSGLPSDRFSAERTGGSVSTLTIQRTQQEDSAVYLCASSQTSGPTTDTQYFGPGTRLTVL.

V is TRBV24-1 and J is TRBJ2-1; TRBD1 is a possible D gene (5 bases). There are 12 residues in the CDR3. Trimming took off 5 bases at V and 12 bases at J, with 13 bases between the two ends. Germline lookup yields CDR1 KGHDR and CDR2 SFDVKD. The CDR3 protein is CATSAQGRTQFF. DNA of the CDR3: TGTGCCACCAGTGCGCAGGGCCGTACGCAGTTCTTC.

This clone has only one observation. The chain is built from TRBV27 and TRBJ2-1; D perhaps matches TRBD1 (5 bases). The V end lost 6 bases, the J end lost 5 bases, and 29 bases lay between the germline ends. This CDR3 is 19 amino acids long. Germline lookup yields CDR1 MNHEY and CDR2 SMNVEV (reference sequence). For the CDR3, the DNA is TGTGCCAGCAGAGTTTTGGTGGTGTCGGGCCAGGGAAAGAACAATGAGCAGTTCTTC. It encodes CASRVLVVSGQGKNNEQFF.

The rearrangement joins TRBV11-2 to TRBJ2-2; D is possibly TRBD1 (6 bases). The CDR3 length is 15 residues. Germline V gene sequence: CDR1 SGHAT, CDR2 FQNNGV. V gave up 1 base and J gave up 2 bases, with 8 bases separating them. The CDR3 DNA reads as TGTGCCAGCAGCTTAGGGGGACAAAACACCGGGGAGCTGTTTTTT. This codes for CASSLGGQNTGELFF.

V and J are TRBV7-9 and TRBJ2-5; D might be TRBD2 (5 bases). V was shortened by 7 bases and J by 2 bases, with 14 bases between the two germline ends. The length of the CDR3 is 14 residues. Germline loops: CDR1 SEHNR, CDR2 FQNEAQ (reference sequence). As DNA, the CDR3 is TGTGCCAGCAATAGAACGGAGGAACAAGAGACCCAGTACTTC. As protein: CASNRTEEQETQYF. Full variable domain (remainder filled in from reference TRBV7-9 and TRBJ2-5): DTGVSQNPRHKITKRGQNVTFRCDPISEHNRLYWYRQTLGQGPEFLTYFQNEAQLEKSRLLSDRFSAERPKGSFSTLEIQRTEQGDSAMYLCASNRTEEQETQYFGPGTRLLVL.

The gene calls are TRBV7-9 and TRBJ2-3; TRBD2 matches 7 bases. Germline V lookup: CDR1 SEHNR, CDR2 FQNEAQ (reference sequence). The CDR3 spans 17 residues. V shed 0 bases and J 0 bases; nucleotides not matched to a gene: 6. The CDR3 bases are TGTGCCAGCAGCTTAGCAAACGGGGGGATGAGCACAGATACGCAGTATTTT. Amino acids: CASSLANGGMSTDTQYF.

This clone was observed once. This chain uses TRBV18 with TRBJ1-2; D not resolved. Trimming took 3 bases from V and 6 from J, leaving 14 bases between them. This CDR3 comprises 14 residues. CDR1 and CDR2 from the germline V gene are KGHSH and LQKENI. The CDR3: CASSPPREKNGYTF. CDR3 DNA sequence: TGTGCCAGCTCACCCCCAAGGGAGAAAAATGGCTACACCTTC.

This clone was found a few times. The genes are TRBV19 and TRBJ2-2, with 9 bases fitting TRBD1. After removal of 5 bases from V and 4 bases from J, the junction contained 8 bases not matched to a gene. The germline V gene has CDR1 LNHDA and CDR2 SQIVND (reference sequence). The CDR3 has 16 amino acids. CDR3 in DNA: TGTGCCAGTAGTTCCCCGGGACAGGGAGCCACCGGGGAGCTGTTTTTT. Protein: CASSSPGQGATGELFF. Filled out from reference TRBV19 and TRBJ2-2, the complete variable domain reads DGGITQSPKYLFRKEGQNVTLSCEQNLNHDAMYWYRQDPGQGLRLIYYSQIVNDFQKGDIAEGYSVSREKKESFPLTVTSAQKNPTAFYLCASSSPGQGATGELFFGEGSRLTVL.

The chain uses TRBV20-1 and TRBJ2-4; 12 bases line up with TRBD2. The CDR3 sequence is 14 residues long. Looked up from germline, CDR1 is DFQATT and CDR2 is SNEGSKA (reference sequence). V shed 3 bases and J 4 bases; nucleotides not matched to a gene: 1. CDR3 DNA: TGCAGTGCTAGTACTAGCGGGGGGAAAAACATTCAGTACTTC. Protein: CSASTSGGKNIQYF.

The count of this clone is one. This rearrangement joins TRBV5-1 to TRBJ2-2; D is unclear. V was pared by 0 bases and J by 2 bases, with 5 bases between. The CDR3 runs 14 residues. Germline V gene sequence: CDR1 SGHRS, CDR2 YFSETQ. This CDR3 is CASSLGSNTGELFF. The DNA for the CDR3 is TGCGCCAGCAGCTTGGGCAGTAACACCGGGGAGCTGTTTTTT. The complete variable domain, with remaining parts taken from reference TRBV5-1 and TRBJ2-2, reads KAGVTQTPRYLIKTRGQQVTLSCSPISGHRSVSWYQQTPGQGLQFLFEYFSETQRNKGNFPGRFSGRQFSNSRSEMNVSTLELGDSALYLCASSLGSNTGELFFGEGSRLTVL.

The chain joins TRBV18 to TRBJ1-3, with D possibly TRBD1 on 5 matching bases. Germline V gene data show CDR1 as KGHSH and CDR2 as LQKENI. The V end lost 0 bases, the J end lost 4 bases, and 7 bases lay between the germline ends. The CDR3 extends over 14 amino acids. In DNA, the CDR3 is TGTGCCAGCTCACCACCGACAGCCGGAAACACCATATATTTT. This codes for CASSPPTAGNTIYF.

The rearrangement joins TRBV4-1 to TRBJ1-2; the D gene is possibly TRBD1 (5 bases). Germline V gives CDR1 MGHRA, CDR2 YSYEKL. V lost 0 bases and J 0 bases, leaving 17 bases between the germline ends. This CDR3 region has 18 residues. The CDR3 nucleotides read TGCGCCAGCAGCCAAGACCTTGGGGGGGTCGGAGCTAACTATGGCTACACCTTC. Translation: CASSQDLGGVGANYGYTF.